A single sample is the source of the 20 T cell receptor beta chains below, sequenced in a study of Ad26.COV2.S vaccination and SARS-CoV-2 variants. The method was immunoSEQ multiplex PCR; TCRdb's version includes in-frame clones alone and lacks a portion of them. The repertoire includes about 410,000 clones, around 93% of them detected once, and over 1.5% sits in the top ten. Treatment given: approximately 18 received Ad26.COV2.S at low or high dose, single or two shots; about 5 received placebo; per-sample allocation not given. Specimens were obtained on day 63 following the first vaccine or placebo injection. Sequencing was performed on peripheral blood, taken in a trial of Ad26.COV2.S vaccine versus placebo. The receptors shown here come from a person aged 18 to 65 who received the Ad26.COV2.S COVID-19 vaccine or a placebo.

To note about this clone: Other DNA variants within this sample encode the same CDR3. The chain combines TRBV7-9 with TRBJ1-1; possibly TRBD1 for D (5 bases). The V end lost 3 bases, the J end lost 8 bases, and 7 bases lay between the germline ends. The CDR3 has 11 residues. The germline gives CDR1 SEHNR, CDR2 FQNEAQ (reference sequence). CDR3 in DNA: TGTGCCAGCAGCTTCGGGACCGAAGCTTTCTTT. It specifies CASSFGTEAFF.

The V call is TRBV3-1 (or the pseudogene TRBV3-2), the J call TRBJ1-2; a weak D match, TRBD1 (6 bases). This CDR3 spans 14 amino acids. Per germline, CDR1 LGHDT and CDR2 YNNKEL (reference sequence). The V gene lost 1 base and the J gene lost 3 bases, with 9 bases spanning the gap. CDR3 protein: CASSQGGGHYGYTF. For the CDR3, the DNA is TGTGCCAGCAGCCAAGGAGGGGGGCACTATGGCTACACCTTC.

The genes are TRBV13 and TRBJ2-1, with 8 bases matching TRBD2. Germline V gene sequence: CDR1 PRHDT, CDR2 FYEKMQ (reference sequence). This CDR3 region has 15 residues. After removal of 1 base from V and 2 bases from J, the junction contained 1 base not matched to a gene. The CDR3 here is CASSLVGGAYNEQFF. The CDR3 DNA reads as TGTGCCAGCAGCTTAGTCGGGGGGGCCTACAATGAGCAGTTCTTC.

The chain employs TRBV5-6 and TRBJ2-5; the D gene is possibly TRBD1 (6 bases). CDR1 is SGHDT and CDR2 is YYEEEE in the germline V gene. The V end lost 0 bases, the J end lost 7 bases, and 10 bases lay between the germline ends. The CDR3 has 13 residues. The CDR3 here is CASSLDRDGTQYF. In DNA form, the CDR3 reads TGTGCCAGCAGCTTGGACAGGGACGGGACCCAGTACTTC.

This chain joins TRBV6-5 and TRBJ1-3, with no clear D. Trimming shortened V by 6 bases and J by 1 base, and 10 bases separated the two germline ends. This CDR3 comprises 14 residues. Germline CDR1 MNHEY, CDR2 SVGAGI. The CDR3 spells CASSSTGSGNTIYF. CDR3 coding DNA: TGTGCCAGCAGCTCCACCGGTTCTGGAAACACCATATATTTT.

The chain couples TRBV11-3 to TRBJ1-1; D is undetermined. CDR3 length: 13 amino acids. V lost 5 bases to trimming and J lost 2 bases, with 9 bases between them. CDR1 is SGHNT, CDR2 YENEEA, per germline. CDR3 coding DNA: TGTGCCAGCAGCCCCGGGTACAACACTGAAGCTTTCTTT. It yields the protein CASSPGYNTEAFF.

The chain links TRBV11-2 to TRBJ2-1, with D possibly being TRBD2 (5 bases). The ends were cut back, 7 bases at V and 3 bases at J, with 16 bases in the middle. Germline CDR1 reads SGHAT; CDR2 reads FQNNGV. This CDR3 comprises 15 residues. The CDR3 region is CASNLHAGNYNEQFF. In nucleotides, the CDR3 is TGTGCCAGCAACCTACACGCCGGGAACTACAATGAGCAGTTCTTC.

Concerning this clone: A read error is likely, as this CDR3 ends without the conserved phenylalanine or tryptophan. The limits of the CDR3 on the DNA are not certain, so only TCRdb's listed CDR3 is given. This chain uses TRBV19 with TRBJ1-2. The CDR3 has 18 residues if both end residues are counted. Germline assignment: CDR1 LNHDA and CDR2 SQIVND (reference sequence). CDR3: CAIEGPEGNKRDRDFVSI.

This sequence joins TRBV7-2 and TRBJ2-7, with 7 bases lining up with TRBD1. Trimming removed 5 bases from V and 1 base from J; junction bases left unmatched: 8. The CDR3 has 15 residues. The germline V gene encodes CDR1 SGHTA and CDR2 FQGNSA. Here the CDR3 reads CASSLIRDSSYEQYF. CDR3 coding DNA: TGTGCCAGCAGCCTTATTAGGGACAGTTCCTACGAGCAGTACTTC.

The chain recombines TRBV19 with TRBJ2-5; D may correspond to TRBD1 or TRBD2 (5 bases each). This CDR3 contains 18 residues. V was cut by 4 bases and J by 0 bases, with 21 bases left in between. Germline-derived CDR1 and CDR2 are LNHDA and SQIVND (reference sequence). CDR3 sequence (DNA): TGTGCCAGTAGTACTCAATCCTGGGACCGCTTCGACCAAGAGACCCAGTACTTC. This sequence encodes CASSTQSWDRFDQETQYF.

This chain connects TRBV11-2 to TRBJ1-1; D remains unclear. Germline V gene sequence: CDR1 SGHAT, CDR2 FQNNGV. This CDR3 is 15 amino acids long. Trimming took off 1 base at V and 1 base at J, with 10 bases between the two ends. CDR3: CASSLAPLGNTEAFF. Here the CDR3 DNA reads TGTGCCAGCAGCTTAGCCCCCCTTGGGAACACTGAAGCTTTCTTT.

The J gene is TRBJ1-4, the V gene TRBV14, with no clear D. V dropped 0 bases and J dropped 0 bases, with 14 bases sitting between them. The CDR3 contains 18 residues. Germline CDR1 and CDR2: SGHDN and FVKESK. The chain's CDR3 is CASSQDQISGSTNEKLFF. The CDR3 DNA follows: TGTGCCAGCAGCCAAGATCAAATTTCTGGATCAACTAATGAAAAACTGTTTTTT.

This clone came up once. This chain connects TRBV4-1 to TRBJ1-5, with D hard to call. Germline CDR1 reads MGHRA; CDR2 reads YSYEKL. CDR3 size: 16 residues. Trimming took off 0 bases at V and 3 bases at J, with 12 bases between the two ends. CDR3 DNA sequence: TGCGCCAGCAGCCAAGAGGAGGGCCGTTTCAATCAGCCCCAGCATTTT. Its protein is CASSQEEGRFNQPQHF.

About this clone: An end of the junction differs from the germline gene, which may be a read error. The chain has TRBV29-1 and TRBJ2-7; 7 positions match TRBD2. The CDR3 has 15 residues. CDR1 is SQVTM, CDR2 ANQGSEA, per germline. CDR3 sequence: CSIESFGGREYEQYF. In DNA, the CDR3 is TGCAGCATTGAGAGTTTTGGAGGGCGGGAGTACGAGCAGTACTTC.

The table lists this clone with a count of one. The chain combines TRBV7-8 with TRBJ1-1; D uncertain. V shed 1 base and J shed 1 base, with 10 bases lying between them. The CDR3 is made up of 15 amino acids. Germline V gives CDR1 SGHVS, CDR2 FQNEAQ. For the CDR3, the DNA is TGTGCCAGCAGCTTAGTTACTGGACGGAACACTGAAGCTTTCTTT. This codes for CASSLVTGRNTEAFF.

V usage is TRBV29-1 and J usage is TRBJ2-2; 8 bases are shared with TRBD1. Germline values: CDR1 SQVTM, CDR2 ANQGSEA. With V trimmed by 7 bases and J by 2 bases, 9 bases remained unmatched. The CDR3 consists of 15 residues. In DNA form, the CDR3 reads TGCAGCGGACAGGGGACAGCGGTAAACACCGGGGAGCTGTTTTTT. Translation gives CSGQGTAVNTGELFF.

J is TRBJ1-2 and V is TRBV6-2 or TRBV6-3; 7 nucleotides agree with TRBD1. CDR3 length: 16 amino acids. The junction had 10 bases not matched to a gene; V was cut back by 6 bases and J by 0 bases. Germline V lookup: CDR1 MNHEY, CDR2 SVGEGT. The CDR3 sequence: CASSSGTETPNYGYTF. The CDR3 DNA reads TGTGCCAGCAGCTCCGGGACAGAGACTCCTAACTATGGCTACACCTTC.

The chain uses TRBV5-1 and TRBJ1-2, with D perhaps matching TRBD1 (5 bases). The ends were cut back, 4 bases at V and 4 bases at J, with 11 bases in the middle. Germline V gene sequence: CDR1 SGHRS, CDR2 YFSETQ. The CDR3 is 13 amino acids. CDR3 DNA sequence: TGCGCCAGCAGCCTGGACAAAACCTATGGCTACACCTTC. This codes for CASSLDKTYGYTF.

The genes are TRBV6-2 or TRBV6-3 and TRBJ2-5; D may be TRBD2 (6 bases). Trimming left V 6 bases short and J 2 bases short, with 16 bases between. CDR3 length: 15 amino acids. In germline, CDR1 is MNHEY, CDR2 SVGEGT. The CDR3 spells CASSLLGGPQETQYF. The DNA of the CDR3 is TGTGCCAGCAGCCTATTGGGGGGACCGCAAGAGACCCAGTACTTC.

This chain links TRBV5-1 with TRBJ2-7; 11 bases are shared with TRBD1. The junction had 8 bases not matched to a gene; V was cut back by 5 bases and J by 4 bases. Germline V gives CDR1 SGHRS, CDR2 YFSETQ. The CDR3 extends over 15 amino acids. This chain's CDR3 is CASSRGQGAFYEQYF. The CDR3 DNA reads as TGCGCCAGCAGTCGAGGACAGGGGGCGTTTTACGAGCAGTACTTC.